The 23 T cell receptor beta chains listed next were all sequenced from one sample in a study of cytotoxic CD8 clonotypes in ibrutinib-treated CLL. Profiled with immunoSEQ multiplex PCR; TCRdb holds only in-frame clones, not every one. Among over 70,000 clones, around 84% were seen once, and the ten largest hold around 5%. This specimen was PBMCs, taken before ibrutinib treatment. These receptors were collected from a human donor with chronic lymphocytic leukemia.

The chain is built from TRBV6-5 and TRBJ2-7, with 13 bases aligning to TRBD2. The CDR3 consists of 15 residues. J was trimmed by 4 bases and V by 5 bases; bases with no gene match: 5. The germline V gene encodes CDR1 MNHEY and CDR2 SVGAGI. The CDR3 sequence is CASSQTSGGLYEQYF. The DNA of the CDR3 is TGTGCCAGCAGTCAGACTAGCGGGGGGTTATACGAGCAGTACTTC.

The V gene is TRBV5-6, the J gene TRBJ2-3; 13 bases align to TRBD2. Trimming at V came to 4 bases and at J to 5 bases, leaving 10 bases not matched to a gene. The CDR3 has 17 residues. Germline values: CDR1 SGHDT, CDR2 YYEEEE. The CDR3 nucleotides are TGTGCCAGCAGCGGGAAAGGACTAGCGGGAGTTGGAGATACGCAGTATTTT. It translates to CASSGKGLAGVGDTQYF.

V is TRBV10-1 and J is TRBJ2-7; a possible D gene is TRBD1 (5 bases). This CDR3 comprises 12 residues. Trimming took 6 bases from V and 4 from J, leaving 10 bases between them. CDR1 WNHNN and CDR2 SYGVQD come from the germline V gene (reference sequence). The CDR3 reads CASSRAQYEQYF. CDR3 in DNA: TGCGCCAGCAGCAGGGCCCAATACGAGCAGTACTTC.

The chain combines TRBV29-1 with TRBJ1-1; weak D call: TRBD1 (6 bases). Germline loops: CDR1 SQVTM, CDR2 ANQGSEA. V lost 6 bases and J lost 0, with 14 bases in between. The CDR3 spans 14 residues. Written as DNA, the CDR3 is TGCAGCGTCGCCAGACAGGCAATGAACACTGAAGCTTTCTTT. This encodes CSVARQAMNTEAFF.

The chain carries TRBV5-1 and TRBJ2-1; the D gene is possibly TRBD1 (6 bases). Germline V gives CDR1 SGHRS, CDR2 YFSETQ. The CDR3 extends over 12 amino acids. V lost 7 bases, J lost 2 bases, and 7 bases lay in between. The DNA for the CDR3 is TGCGCCAGCTGGGGGCCCTACAATGAGCAGTTCTTC. It yields the protein CASWGPYNEQFF.

The gene calls are TRBV15 and TRBJ2-2; D ambiguous. Per germline, CDR1 LNHNV and CDR2 YYDKDF (reference sequence). This CDR3 has 14 residues. Trimming stripped 1 base from V and 0 bases from J, with 3 bases between. CDR3 amino acids: CATSRGTNTGELFF. Here the CDR3 DNA reads TGTGCCACCAGCAGAGGGACGAACACCGGGGAGCTGTTTTTT.

This chain links TRBV4-3 with TRBJ2-1, with 9 bases that match TRBD2. With V trimmed by 0 bases and J by 8 bases, 14 bases remained unmatched. Germline V lookup: CDR1 LGHNA, CDR2 YSLEER. This CDR3 has 18 residues. In DNA, the CDR3 is TGCGCCAGCAGCCAAGATTATCTATGGCTAGCGGGATTTGATGAGCAGTTCTTC. Translation: CASSQDYLWLAGFDEQFF.

This clone turned up a few times. This rearrangement joins TRBV6-1 to TRBJ2-7, with 9 positions matching TRBD1. Germline assignment: CDR1 MNHNS and CDR2 SASEGT. CDR3 length: 15 residues. The junction had 6 bases not matched to a gene; V was cut back by 1 base and J by 5 bases. The CDR3 DNA reads TGTGCCAGCAGTGAAGAGGACAGGGGCCCCCACGAGCAGTACTTC. It specifies CASSEEDRGPHEQYF.

The chain uses TRBV27 and TRBJ1-1, with D possibly matching TRBD1 (6 bases). CDR3 length: 15 residues. Germline CDR1 reads MNHEY; CDR2 reads SMNVEV (reference sequence). Trimming stripped 5 bases from V and 10 bases from J, with 23 bases between. CDR3: CASSPLGIVGGVAFF. Here the CDR3 DNA reads TGTGCCAGCAGTCCACTGGGGATCGTCGGGGGCGTAGCTTTCTTT.

The chain carries TRBV5-6 and TRBJ2-5; D possibly corresponds to TRBD1 (6 bases). V lost 0 bases to trimming and J lost 4 bases, with 13 bases between them. CDR3 length equals 15 residues. Germline V lookup: CDR1 SGHDT, CDR2 YYEEEE. CDR3 amino acids: CASSLVTGGGETQYF. The DNA for the CDR3 is TGTGCCAGCAGCTTGGTGACAGGCGGTGGAGAGACCCAGTACTTC.

J is TRBJ1-1 and V is TRBV19, with TRBD1 as a possible D gene (6 bases). CDR3 length equals 12 residues. V dropped 5 bases and J dropped 5 bases, with 9 bases sitting between them. CDR1 LNHDA and CDR2 SQIVND come from the germline V gene (reference sequence). This chain's CDR3 is CASSEQGTEAFF. In nucleotides, the CDR3 is TGTGCCAGTAGTGAACAGGGAACTGAAGCTTTCTTT.

The chain employs TRBV9 and TRBJ1-2; no definite D call. V was clipped by 0 bases and J by 8 bases, with 14 bases between them. Germline V lookup: CDR1 SGDLS, CDR2 YYNGEE. There are 14 residues in the CDR3. The CDR3 DNA reads as TGTGCCAGCAGCGTAGGTGGAGGAGGCTCCGGCTACACCTTC. This sequence encodes CASSVGGGGSGYTF.

The chain links TRBV7-9 to TRBJ1-1, with unresolved D. The V gene lost 0 bases and the J gene lost 8 bases, with 4 bases spanning the gap. The CDR3 is 11 residues long. In germline, CDR1 is SEHNR, CDR2 FQNEAQ (reference sequence). The CDR3 DNA is TGTGCCAGCAGCTTAGCTGAGGAAGCTTTCTTT. Amino acid sequence: CASSLAEEAFF.

This clone appeared a single time. The gene calls are TRBV27 and TRBJ2-7; TRBD2 is a possible D gene (5 bases). Germline assignment: CDR1 MNHEY and CDR2 SMNVEV (reference sequence). This CDR3 region has 16 residues. V shed 5 bases and J shed 3 bases, with 20 bases lying between them. CDR3 nucleotides: TGTGCCAGCAGTCCTGGGCTGAGACGGACTGACTACGAGCAGTACTTC. This sequence encodes CASSPGLRRTDYEQYF.

V gene TRBV30 combines with J gene TRBJ1-3, with 7 bases identical to TRBD1. Losses at the gene ends were 3 bases for V and 2 bases for J; bases not matched to a gene: 4. Germline CDR1 is GTSNPN and CDR2 is SVGIG (reference sequence). The CDR3 runs to 14 residues. The CDR3 here is CAWSVQGAGNTIYF. The CDR3 DNA is TGTGCCTGGAGCGTTCAGGGGGCTGGAAACACCATATATTTT.

This chain connects TRBV30 to TRBJ2-1; 7 bases agree with TRBD1. V was clipped by 4 bases and J by 0 bases; unmatched bases: 6. The CDR3 extends over 15 amino acids. Germline V gives CDR1 GTSNPN, CDR2 SVGIG (reference sequence). The CDR3 sequence: CAWNRGGSSYNEQFF. CDR3 DNA sequence: TGTGCCTGGAACAGAGGGGGCAGCTCCTACAATGAGCAGTTCTTC.

On this clone itself: Mismatch with germline at one junction end may stem from a read error. Other nucleotide sequences from this sample produce the same CDR3. The rearrangement uses TRBV7-7 and TRBJ2-5; 9 bases align to TRBD1. The CDR3 is 14 residues long. Germline CDR1 and CDR2: SSHAT and FNYEAQ (reference sequence). This chain's CDR3 is CASSLGQGQETQYF. CDR3 DNA: TGTGCTAGCAGCCTCGGACAGGGGCAAGAGACCCAGTACTTC.

The chain couples TRBV7-2 to TRBJ2-1, with 8 positions matching TRBD2. V lost 0 bases to trimming and J lost 7 bases; unmatched junction nucleotides: 8. CDR3 size: 16 residues. Per germline, CDR1 SGHTA and CDR2 FQGNSA. The DNA for the CDR3 is TGTGCCAGCAGCTTAGCTTTCGGACTAGCCCTAAATGAGCAGTTCTTC. Translation: CASSLAFGLALNEQFF. The variable domain in full, completed from reference TRBV7-2 and TRBJ2-1, reads GAGVSQSPSNKVTEKGKDVELRCDPISGHTALYWYRQSLGQGLEFLIYFQGNSAPDKSGLPSDRFSAERTGGSVSTLTIQRTQQEDSAVYLCASSLAFGLALNEQFFGPGTRLTVL.

This chain joins TRBV5-1 and TRBJ2-7; D is ambiguous. Germline assignment: CDR1 SGHRS and CDR2 YFSETQ. The length of the CDR3 is 15 residues. The ends were cut back, 4 bases at V and 3 bases at J, with 17 bases in the middle. The DNA for the CDR3 is TGCGCCAGCAGCACCGTTCGAGGCCGAAACTACGAGCAGTACTTC. It translates to CASSTVRGRNYEQYF.

This chain uses TRBV7-3 with TRBJ2-1, with 7 bases identical to TRBD2. Germline assignment: CDR1 SGHTA and CDR2 FQGTGA. The CDR3 is 13 amino acids. The V gene end was trimmed by 5 bases and the J gene end by 8 bases; junction bases not matched to a gene: 6. CDR3 sequence (DNA): TGTGCCAGCAGCCCCGTTGGGGGGGATGAGCAGTTCTTC. This codes for CASSPVGGDEQFF.

This sequence joins TRBV27 and TRBJ1-1; D is undetermined. Trimming left V 6 bases short and J 0 bases short, with 20 bases between. The germline V gene has CDR1 MNHEY and CDR2 SMNVEV (reference sequence). CDR3 length: 17 residues. CDR3 region: CASRSGRPWVLNTEAFF. Here the CDR3 DNA reads TGTGCCAGCAGATCGGGCAGGCCGTGGGTCTTGAACACTGAAGCTTTCTTT.

As DNA, the CDR3 is TGTGCCAGCAGCTTATCAGGGGGCACTGAAGCTTTCTTT. Translated: CASSLSGGTEAFF. The chain is built from TRBV7-3 and TRBJ1-1; TRBD1 matches 7 bases. CDR1 SGHTA and CDR2 FQGTGA come from the germline V gene. CDR3 length: 13 residues. V shed 2 bases and J 4 bases; nucleotides not matched to a gene: 1.

V gene TRBV6-5 combines with J gene TRBJ1-5, with a weak D call TRBD1 (5 bases). This CDR3 has 14 amino acids. Trimming pared 6 bases from V and 6 bases from J, leaving 15 bases between. Germline CDR1 reads MNHEY; CDR2 reads SVGAGI. The CDR3, as DNA: TGTGCCAGCAGCCCCGGGGCGGGGACTCAGCCCCAGCATTTT. Residues: CASSPGAGTQPQHF.